The 3 T cell receptor beta chains below all came from one sample that was sequenced in a study of blood T cell repertoires in COVID-19. Profiling relied on immunoSEQ multiplex PCR, and the TCRdb table lists in-frame clones only, not all of them. The sample consists of about 130,000 clones, roughly 81% of them appearing once. Sequenced sample: peripheral blood. These receptors all stem from a human donor in a cohort sampled during active COVID-19.

The rearrangement links TRBV7-6 to TRBJ2-7; TRBD2 is a possible D gene (7 bases). Looked up from germline, CDR1 is SGHVS and CDR2 is FNYEAQ. Deletions cut 5 bases from V and 0 bases from J, with 20 bases between. The CDR3 is 17 residues long. The chain's CDR3 is CASSPRGGGVVSYEQYF. The CDR3 nucleotides read TGTGCCAGCAGCCCGAGGGGAGGGGGGGTAGTCTCCTACGAGCAGTACTTC.

The chain uses TRBV5-8 and TRBJ2-3; TRBD1 matches at 10 bases. The CDR3 loop spans 15 amino acids. V was clipped by 4 bases and J by 4 bases; unmatched bases: 6. CDR1 is SGHTS and CDR2 is YDEGEE in the germline V gene. CDR3 amino acids: CASSGGTGEADTQYF. DNA of the CDR3: TGTGCCAGCAGCGGTGGGACAGGGGAGGCAGATACGCAGTATTTT. Together with reference TRBV5-8 and TRBJ2-3, the CDR3 gives the full variable domain: EAGVTQSPTHLIKTRGQQATLRCSPISGHTSVYWYQQALGLGLQFLLWYDEGEERNRGNFPPRFSGRQFPNYSSELNVNALELEDSALYLCASSGGTGEADTQYFGPGTRLTVL.

The chain has TRBV5-8 and TRBJ2-3, with a weak D call TRBD1 (6 bases). The germline gives CDR1 SGHTS, CDR2 YDEGEE. The V end lost 0 bases, the J end lost 2 bases, and 10 bases lay between the germline ends. This CDR3 contains 15 residues. The CDR3 here is CASSLVTGYTDTQYF. The CDR3 DNA reads TGTGCCAGCAGCTTGGTGACAGGATACACAGATACGCAGTATTTT.